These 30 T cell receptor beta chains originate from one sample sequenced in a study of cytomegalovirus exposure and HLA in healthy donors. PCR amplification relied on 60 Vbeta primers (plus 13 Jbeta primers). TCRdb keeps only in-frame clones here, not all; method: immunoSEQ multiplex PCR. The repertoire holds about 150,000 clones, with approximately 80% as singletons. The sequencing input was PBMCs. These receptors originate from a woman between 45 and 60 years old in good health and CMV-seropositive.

CDR3 protein: CASSLGAAGSNQPQHF. CDR3 DNA sequence: TGTGCCAGCAGCTTAGGCGCGGCGGGTAGCAATCAGCCCCAGCATTTT. The V and J genes are TRBV7-2 and TRBJ1-5; D is unclear. There are 16 residues in the CDR3. Trimming took off 1 base at V and 0 bases at J, with 10 bases between the two ends. Germline loops: CDR1 SGHTA, CDR2 FQGNSA.

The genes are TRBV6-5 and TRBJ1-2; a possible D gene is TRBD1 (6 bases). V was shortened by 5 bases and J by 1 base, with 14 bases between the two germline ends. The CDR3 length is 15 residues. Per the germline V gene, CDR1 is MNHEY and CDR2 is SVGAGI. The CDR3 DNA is TGTGCCAGCAGTCCACAGGGTGGTTATAACTATGGCTACACCTTC. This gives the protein CASSPQGGYNYGYTF.

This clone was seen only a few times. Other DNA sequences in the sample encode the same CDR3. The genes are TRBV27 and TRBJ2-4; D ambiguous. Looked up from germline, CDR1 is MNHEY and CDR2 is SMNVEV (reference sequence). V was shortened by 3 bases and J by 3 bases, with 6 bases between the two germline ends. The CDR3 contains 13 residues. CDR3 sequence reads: CASSFSVKNIQYF. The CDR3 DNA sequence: TGTGCCAGCAGTTTTTCTGTCAAAAACATTCAGTACTTC.

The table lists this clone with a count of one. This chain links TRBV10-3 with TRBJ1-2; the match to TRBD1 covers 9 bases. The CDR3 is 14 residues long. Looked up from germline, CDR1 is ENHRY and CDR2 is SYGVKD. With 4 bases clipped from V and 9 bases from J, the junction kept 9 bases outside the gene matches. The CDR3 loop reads CAISGYGQGTSYTF. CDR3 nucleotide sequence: TGTGCCATCAGTGGCTATGGACAGGGGACTAGCTACACCTTC.

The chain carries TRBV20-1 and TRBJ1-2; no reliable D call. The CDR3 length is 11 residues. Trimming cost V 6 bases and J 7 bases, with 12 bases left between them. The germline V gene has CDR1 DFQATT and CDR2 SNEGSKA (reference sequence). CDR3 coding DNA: TGCAGTGCCGCCCTACCTGGTGGCTACACCTTC. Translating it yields CSAALPGGYTF.

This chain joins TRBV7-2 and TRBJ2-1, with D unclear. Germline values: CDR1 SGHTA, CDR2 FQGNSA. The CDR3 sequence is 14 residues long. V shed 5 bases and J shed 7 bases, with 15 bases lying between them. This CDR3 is CASSPRHKGNEQFF. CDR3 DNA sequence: TGTGCCAGCAGCCCACGACACAAAGGAAATGAGCAGTTCTTC.

CDR3 coding DNA: TGCGCCAGCAGCCCGGGGACAGGGAGGAATACGCAGTATTTT. It is translated as CASSPGTGRNTQYF. The chain is built from TRBV5-1 and TRBJ2-3; 9 nucleotides align to TRBD1. Germline trimming cut 4 bases from V and 7 bases from J; bases unmatched to any gene: 7. The germline V gene encodes CDR1 SGHRS and CDR2 YFSETQ. CDR3 size: 14 residues.

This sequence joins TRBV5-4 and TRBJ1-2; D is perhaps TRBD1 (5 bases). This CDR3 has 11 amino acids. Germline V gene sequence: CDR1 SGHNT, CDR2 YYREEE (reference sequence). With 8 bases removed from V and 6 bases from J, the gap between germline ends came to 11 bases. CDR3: CASLTRDGYTF. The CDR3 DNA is TGTGCCAGTCTAACCAGGGATGGCTACACCTTC.

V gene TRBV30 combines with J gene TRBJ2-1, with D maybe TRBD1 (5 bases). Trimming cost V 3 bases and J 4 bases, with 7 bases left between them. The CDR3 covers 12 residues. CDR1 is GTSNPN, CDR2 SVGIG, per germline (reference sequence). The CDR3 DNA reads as TGTGCCTGGAGCCCAGGGTACAATGAGCAGTTCTTC. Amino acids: CAWSPGYNEQFF. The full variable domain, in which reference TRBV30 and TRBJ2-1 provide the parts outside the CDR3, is SQTIHQWPATLVQPVGSPLSLECTVEGTSNPNLYWYRQAAGRGLQLLFYSVGIGQISSEVPQNLSASRPQDRQFILSSKKLLLSDSGFYLCAWSPGYNEQFFGPGTRLTVL.

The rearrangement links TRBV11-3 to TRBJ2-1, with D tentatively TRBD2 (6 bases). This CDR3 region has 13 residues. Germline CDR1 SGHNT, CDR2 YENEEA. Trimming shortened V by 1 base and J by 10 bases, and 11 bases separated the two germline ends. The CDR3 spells CASSLGGGDEQFF. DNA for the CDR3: TGTGCCAGCAGCTTAGGAGGCGGGGACGAGCAGTTCTTC.

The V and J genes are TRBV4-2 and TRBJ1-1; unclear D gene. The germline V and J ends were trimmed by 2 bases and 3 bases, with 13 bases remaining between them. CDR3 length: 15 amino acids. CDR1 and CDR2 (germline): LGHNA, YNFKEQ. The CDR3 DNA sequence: TGTGCCAGCAGCCAATCTAAGGGAGGTTACACTGAAGCTTTCTTT. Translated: CASSQSKGGYTEAFF.

In DNA, the CDR3 is TGCAGCGCTACAGGGAACTATGGCTACACCTTC. Translation gives CSATGNYGYTF. The gene calls are TRBV29-1 and TRBJ1-2; perhaps TRBD1 as D (6 bases). The CDR3 runs to 11 residues. Trimming cost V 7 bases and J 2 bases, with 8 bases left between them. The germline gives CDR1 SQVTM, CDR2 ANQGSEA.

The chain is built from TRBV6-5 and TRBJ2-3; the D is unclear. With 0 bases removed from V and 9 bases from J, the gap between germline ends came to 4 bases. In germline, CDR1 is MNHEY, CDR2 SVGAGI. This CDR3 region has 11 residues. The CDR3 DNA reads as TGTGCCAGCAGTTACTCGTCGACGCAGTATTTT. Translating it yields CASSYSSTQYF.

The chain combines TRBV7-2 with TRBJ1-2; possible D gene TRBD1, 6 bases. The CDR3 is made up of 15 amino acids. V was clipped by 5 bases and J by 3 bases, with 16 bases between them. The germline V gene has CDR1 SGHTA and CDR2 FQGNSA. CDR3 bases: TGTGCCAGCAGCCCCCTAAGTGGGACACACTATGGCTACACCTTC. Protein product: CASSPLSGTHYGYTF.

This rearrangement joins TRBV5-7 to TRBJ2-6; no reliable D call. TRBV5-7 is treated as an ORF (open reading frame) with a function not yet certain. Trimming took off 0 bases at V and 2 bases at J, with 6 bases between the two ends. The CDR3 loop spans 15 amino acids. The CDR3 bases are TGTGCCAGCAGCTTGGTCCAGGCTGGGGCCAACGTCCTGACTTTC. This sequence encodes CASSLVQAGANVLTF.

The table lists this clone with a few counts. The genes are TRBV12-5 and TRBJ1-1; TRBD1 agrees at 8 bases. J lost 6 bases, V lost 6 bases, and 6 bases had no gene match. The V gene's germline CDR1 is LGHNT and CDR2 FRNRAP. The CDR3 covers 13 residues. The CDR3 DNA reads TGTGCTAGTGGACCCCGGACAGGGCCTGAAGCTTTCTTT. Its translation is CASGPRTGPEAFF.

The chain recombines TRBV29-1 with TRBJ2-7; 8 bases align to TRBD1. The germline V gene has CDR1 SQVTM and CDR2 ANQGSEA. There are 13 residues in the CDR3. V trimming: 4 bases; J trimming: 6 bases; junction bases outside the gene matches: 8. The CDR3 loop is CSVGGHRGAEQYF. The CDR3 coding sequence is TGCAGCGTTGGAGGTCACAGGGGGGCCGAGCAGTACTTC.

In DNA, the CDR3 is TGTGCCAGCAGCCAACAGGGTCCCAATGAAAAACTGTTTTTT. Translating it yields CASSQQGPNEKLFF. The genes are TRBV6-5 and TRBJ1-4, with a tentative D call TRBD1 (6 bases). Germline V lookup: CDR1 MNHEY, CDR2 SVGAGI. Trimming stripped 6 bases from V and 5 bases from J, with 13 bases between. There are 14 residues in the CDR3.

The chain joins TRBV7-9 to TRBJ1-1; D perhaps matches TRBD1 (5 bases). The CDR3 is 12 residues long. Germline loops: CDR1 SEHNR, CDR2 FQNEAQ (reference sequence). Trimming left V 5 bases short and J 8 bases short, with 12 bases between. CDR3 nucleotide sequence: TGTGCCAGCAGCCCGGCAGGGTGGGAAGCTTTCTTT. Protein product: CASSPAGWEAFF. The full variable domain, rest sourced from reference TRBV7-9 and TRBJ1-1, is DTGVSQNPRHKITKRGQNVTFRCDPISEHNRLYWYRQTLGQGPEFLTYFQNEAQLEKSRLLSDRFSAERPKGSFSTLEIQRTEQGDSAMYLCASSPAGWEAFFGQGTRLTVV.

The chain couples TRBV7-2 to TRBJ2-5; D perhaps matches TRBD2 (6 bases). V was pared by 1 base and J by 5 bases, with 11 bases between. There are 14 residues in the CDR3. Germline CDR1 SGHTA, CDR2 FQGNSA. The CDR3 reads CASSLDRGWETQYF. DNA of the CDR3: TGTGCCAGCAGCTTAGATCGGGGGTGGGAGACCCAGTACTTC. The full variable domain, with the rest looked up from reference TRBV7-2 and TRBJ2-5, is GAGVSQSPSNKVTEKGKDVELRCDPISGHTALYWYRQSLGQGLEFLIYFQGNSAPDKSGLPSDRFSAERTGGSVSTLTIQRTQQEDSAVYLCASSLDRGWETQYFGPGTRLLVL.

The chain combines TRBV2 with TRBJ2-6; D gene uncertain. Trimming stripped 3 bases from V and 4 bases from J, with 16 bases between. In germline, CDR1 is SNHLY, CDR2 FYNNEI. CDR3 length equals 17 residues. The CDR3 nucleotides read TGTGCCAGCAGTGATCAGGAAAGGTTAACAGGGGCCAACGTCCTGACTTTC. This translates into CASSDQERLTGANVLTF.

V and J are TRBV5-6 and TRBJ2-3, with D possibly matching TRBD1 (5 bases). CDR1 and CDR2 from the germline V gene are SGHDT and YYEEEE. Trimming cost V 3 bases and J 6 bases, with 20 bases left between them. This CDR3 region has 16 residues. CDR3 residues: CASSSWARQQADTQYF. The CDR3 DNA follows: TGTGCCAGCAGCTCCTGGGCGAGACAGCAAGCTGATACGCAGTATTTT. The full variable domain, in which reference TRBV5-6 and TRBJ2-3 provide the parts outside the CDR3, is DAGVTQSPTHLIKTRGQQVTLRCSPKSGHDTVSWYQQALGQGPQFIFQYYEEEERQRGNFPDRFSGHQFPNYSSELNVNALLLGDSALYLCASSSWARQQADTQYFGPGTRLTVL.

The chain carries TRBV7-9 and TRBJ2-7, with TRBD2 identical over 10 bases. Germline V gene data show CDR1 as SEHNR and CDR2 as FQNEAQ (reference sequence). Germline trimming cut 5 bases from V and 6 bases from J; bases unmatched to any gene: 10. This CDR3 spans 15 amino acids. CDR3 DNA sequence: TGTGCCAGCAGCCTCTCCACTAGCGGGGAGACCGAGCAGTACTTC. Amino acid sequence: CASSLSTSGETEQYF.

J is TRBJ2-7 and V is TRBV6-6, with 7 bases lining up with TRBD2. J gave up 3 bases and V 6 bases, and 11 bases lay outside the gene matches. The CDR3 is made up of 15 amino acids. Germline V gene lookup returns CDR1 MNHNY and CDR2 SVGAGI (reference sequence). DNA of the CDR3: TGTGCCAGCAGGGGGAGGGACTCCCTCTACTACGAGCAGTACTTC. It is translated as CASRGRDSLYYEQYF.

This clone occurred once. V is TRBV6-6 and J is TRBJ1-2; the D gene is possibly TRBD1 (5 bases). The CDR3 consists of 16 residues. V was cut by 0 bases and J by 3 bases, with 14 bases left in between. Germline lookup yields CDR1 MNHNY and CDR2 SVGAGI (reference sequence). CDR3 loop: CASSYSSRDIYYGYTF. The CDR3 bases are TGTGCCAGCAGTTACTCTTCCAGGGATATTTACTATGGCTACACCTTC.

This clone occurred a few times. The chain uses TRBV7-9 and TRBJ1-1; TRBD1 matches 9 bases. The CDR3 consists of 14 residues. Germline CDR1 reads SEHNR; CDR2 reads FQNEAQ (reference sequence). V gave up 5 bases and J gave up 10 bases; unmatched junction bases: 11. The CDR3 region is CASSPGQGGYGAFF. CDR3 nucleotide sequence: TGTGCCAGCAGCCCGGGACAGGGAGGCTATGGAGCTTTCTTT.

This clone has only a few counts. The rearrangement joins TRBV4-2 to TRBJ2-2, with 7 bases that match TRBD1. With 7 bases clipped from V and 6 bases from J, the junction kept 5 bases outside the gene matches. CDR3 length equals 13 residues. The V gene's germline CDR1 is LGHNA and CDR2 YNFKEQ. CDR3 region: CASNRGDAGELFF. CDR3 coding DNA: TGTGCCAGCAACAGGGGCGATGCCGGGGAGCTGTTTTTT.

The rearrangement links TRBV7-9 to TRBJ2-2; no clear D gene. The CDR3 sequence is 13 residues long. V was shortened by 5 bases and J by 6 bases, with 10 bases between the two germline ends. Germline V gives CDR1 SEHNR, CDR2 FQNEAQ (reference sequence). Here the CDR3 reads CASSPGGSGELFF. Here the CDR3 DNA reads TGTGCCAGCAGCCCCGGCGGATCCGGGGAGCTGTTTTTT.

The CDR3 DNA sequence: TGTGCCAGCGCAGGACAGGGATATTCACCCCTCCACTTT. Translation: CASAGQGYSPLHF. The genes are TRBV6-1 and TRBJ1-6, with 8 bases lining up with TRBD1. Germline CDR1 is MNHNS and CDR2 is SASEGT. The junction had 5 bases not matched to a gene; V was cut back by 8 bases and J by 8 bases. The CDR3 contains 13 residues.

The CDR3 DNA sequence: TGTGCCAGCAGCTACGAGCGAGCGGGGGGCTGGGTAAATGAGCAGTTCTTC. Residues: CASSYERAGGWVNEQFF. This chain links TRBV5-6 with TRBJ2-1; 9 bases are shared with TRBD2. V lost 3 bases, J lost 7 bases, and 14 bases stayed unmatched. CDR1 and CDR2 from the germline V gene are SGHDT and YYEEEE. The CDR3 runs to 17 residues.